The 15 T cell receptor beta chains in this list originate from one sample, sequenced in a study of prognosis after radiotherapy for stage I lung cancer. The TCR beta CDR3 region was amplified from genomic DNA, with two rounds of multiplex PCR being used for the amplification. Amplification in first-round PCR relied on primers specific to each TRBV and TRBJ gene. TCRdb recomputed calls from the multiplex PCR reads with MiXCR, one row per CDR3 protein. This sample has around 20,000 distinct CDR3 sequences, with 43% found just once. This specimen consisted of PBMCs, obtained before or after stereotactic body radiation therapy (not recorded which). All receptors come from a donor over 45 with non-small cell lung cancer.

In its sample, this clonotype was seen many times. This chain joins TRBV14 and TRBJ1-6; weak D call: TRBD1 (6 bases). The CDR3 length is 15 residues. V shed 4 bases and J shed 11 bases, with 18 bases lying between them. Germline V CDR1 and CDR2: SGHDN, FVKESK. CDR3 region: CASSRDRGGLAPLHF. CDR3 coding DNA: TGTGCCAGCAGCCGCGACCGAGGGGGGCTAGCACCCCTCCACTTT.

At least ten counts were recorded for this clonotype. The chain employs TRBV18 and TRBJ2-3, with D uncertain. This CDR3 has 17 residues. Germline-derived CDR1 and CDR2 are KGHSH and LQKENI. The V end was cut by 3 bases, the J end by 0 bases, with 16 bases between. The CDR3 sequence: CASSPLRPVLSTDTQYF. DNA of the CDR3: TGTGCCAGCTCACCCCTAAGACCAGTTCTTAGCACAGATACGCAGTATTTT.

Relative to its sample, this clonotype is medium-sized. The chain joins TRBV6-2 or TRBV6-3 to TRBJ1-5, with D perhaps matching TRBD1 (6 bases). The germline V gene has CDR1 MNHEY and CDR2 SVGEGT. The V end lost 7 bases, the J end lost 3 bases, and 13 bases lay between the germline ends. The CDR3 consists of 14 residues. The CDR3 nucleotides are TGTGCCAGCACCGAGGACAGCTTCAATCAGCCCCAGCATTTT. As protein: CASTEDSFNQPQHF.

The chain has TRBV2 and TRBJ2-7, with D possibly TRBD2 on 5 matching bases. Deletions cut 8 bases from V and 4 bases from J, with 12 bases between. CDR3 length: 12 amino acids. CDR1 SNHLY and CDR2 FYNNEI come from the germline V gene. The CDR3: CASFNQRYEQYF. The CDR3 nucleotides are TGTGCCAGCTTTAATCAGCGGTACGAGCAGTACTTC.

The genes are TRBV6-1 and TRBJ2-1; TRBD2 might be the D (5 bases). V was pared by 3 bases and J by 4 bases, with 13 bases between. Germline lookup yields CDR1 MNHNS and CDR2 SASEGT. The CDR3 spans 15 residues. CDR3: CASSEVGSVYNEQFF. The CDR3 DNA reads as TGTGCCAGCAGTGAGGTGGGTAGCGTATACAATGAGCAGTTCTTC.

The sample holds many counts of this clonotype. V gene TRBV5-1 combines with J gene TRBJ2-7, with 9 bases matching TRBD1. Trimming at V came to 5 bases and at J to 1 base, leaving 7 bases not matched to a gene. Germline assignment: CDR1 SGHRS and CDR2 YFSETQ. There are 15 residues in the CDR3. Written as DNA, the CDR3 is TGCGCCAGCAGGTGGGACAGGGATATATCCTACGAGCAGTACTTC. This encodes CASRWDRDISYEQYF.

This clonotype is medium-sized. The CDR3 coding sequence is TGTGCCAGCGCCCCCCGCGGGGTAGCGGGCTACAATGAGCAGTTCTTC. This codes for CASAPRGVAGYNEQFF. The rearrangement uses TRBV12-3 or TRBV12-4 and TRBJ2-1; 7 positions match TRBD2. The V segment lost 8 bases and the J segment 3 bases; nucleotides outside the gene matches: 13. This CDR3 has 16 residues.

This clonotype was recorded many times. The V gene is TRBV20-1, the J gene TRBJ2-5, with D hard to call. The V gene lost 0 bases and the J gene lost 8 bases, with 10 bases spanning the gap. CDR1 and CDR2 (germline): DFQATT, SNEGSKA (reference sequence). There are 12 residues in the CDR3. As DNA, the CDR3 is TGCAGTGCTAGAGAGTCGGAGAGAACCCAGTACTTC. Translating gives CSARESERTQYF.

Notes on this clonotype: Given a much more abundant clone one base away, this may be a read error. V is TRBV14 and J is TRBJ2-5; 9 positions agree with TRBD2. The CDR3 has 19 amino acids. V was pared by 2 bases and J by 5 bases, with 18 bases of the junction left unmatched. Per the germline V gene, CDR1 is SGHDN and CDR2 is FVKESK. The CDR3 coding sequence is TGTGCCAGCAGCCAACCAGTGCGCAGCGGGGGGTTTAGGAGGGAGACCCAGTACTTC. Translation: CASSQPVRSGGFRRETQYF.

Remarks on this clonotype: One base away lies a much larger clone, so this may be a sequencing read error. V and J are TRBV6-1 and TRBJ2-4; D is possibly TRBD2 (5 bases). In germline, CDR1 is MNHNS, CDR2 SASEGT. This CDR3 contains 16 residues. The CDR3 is CASSASVLLAKHIQYF. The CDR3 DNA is TGTGCCAGCAGTGCCTCGGTACTGCTAGCCAAACACATTCAGTACTTC.

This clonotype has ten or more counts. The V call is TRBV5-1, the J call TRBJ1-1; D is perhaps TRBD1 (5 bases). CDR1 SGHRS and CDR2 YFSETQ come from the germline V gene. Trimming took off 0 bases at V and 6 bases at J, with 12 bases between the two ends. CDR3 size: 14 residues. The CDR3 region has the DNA TGCGCCAGCAGCTTGGGGGCAGGGAGCTCTGAAGCTTTCTTT. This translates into CASSLGAGSSEAFF.

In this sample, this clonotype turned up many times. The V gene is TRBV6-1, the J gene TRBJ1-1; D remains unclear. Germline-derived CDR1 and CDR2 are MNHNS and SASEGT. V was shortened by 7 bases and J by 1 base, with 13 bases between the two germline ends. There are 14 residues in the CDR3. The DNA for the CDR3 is TGTGCCAGCAAAGGACGCTCGAGGAACACTGAAGCTTTCTTT. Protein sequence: CASKGRSRNTEAFF.

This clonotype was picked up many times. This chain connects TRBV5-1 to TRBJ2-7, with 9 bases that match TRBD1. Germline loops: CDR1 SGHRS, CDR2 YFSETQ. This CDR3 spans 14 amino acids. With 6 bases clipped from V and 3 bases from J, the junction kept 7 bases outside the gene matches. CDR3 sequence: CASTQPGQGYEQYF. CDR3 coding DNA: TGCGCCAGCACCCAACCGGGACAGGGCTACGAGCAGTACTTC.

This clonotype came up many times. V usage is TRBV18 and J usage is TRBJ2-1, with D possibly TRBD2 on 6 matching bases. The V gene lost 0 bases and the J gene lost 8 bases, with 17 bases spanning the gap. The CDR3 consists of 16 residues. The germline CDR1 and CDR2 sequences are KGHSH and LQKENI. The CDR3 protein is CASSPPSSGSGDEQFF. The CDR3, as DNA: TGTGCCAGCTCACCACCGTCATCCGGGAGCGGCGATGAGCAGTTCTTC.

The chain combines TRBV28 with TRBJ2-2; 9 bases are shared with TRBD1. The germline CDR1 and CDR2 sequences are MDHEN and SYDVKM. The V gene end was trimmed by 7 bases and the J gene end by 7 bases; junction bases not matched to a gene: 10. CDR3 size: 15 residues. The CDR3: CASTYRDRAVGELFF. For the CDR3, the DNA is TGTGCCAGCACATATCGGGACAGGGCGGTCGGGGAGCTGTTTTTT.